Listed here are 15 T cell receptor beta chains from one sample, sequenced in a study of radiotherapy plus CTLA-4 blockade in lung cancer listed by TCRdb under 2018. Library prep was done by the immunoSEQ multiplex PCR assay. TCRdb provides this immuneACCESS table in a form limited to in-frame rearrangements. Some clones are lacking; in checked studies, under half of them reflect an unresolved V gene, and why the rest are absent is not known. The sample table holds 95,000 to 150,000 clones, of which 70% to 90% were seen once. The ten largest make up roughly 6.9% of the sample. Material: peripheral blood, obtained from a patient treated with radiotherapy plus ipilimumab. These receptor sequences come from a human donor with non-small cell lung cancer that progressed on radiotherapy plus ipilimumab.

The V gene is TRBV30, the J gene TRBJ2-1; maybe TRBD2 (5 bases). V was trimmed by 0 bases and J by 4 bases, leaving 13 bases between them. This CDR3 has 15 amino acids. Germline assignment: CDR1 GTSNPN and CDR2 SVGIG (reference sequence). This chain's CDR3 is CAWSVPSGGYNEQFF. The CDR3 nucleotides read TGTGCCTGGAGTGTACCATCAGGAGGATACAATGAGCAGTTCTTC.

The CDR3 spells CASSLAGARETQYF. The DNA of the CDR3 is TGTGCCAGCAGCTTAGCGGGAGCCCGAGAGACCCAGTACTTC. The V and J genes are TRBV5-6 and TRBJ2-5, with 8 bases matching TRBD2. Germline-derived CDR1 and CDR2 are SGHDT and YYEEEE. The V and J ends lost 2 bases and 4 bases, in that order; junction bases with no gene match: 4. The CDR3 is 14 residues long.

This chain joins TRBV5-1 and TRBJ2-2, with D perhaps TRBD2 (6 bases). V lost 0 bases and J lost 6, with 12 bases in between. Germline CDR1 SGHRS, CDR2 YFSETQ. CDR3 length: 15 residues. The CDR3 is CASSLVLAIAGELFF. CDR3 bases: TGCGCCAGCAGCTTGGTTCTAGCGATTGCCGGGGAGCTGTTTTTT.

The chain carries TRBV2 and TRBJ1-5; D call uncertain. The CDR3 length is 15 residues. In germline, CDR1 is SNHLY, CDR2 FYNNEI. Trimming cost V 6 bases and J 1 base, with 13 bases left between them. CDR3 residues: CASSKGLLSNQPQHF. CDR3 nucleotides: TGTGCCAGCAGCAAAGGACTCCTCAGCAATCAGCCCCAGCATTTT.

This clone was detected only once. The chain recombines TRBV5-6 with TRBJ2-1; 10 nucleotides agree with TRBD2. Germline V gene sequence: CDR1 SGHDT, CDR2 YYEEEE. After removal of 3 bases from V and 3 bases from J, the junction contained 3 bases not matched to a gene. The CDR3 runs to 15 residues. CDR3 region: CASSSRLAGYNEQFF. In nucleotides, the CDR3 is TGTGCCAGCAGCTCCAGACTAGCGGGCTACAATGAGCAGTTCTTC.

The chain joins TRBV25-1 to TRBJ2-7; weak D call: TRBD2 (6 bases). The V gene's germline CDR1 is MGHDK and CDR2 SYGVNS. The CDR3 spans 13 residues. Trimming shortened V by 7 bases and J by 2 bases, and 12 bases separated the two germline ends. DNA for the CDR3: TGTGCCAGCAAAGGGGACTCTCCCTACGAGCAGTACTTC. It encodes CASKGDSPYEQYF.

In nucleotides, the CDR3 is TGTGCCAGCAGCCCCCTATTGTACGAGGGGCAGTTCTTC. Translating it yields CASSPLLYEGQFF. This chain connects TRBV14 to TRBJ2-1; TRBD2 is a possible D gene (5 bases). Germline V gene sequence: CDR1 SGHDN, CDR2 FVKESK. This CDR3 spans 13 amino acids. Trimming took 4 bases from V and 12 from J, leaving 16 bases between them.

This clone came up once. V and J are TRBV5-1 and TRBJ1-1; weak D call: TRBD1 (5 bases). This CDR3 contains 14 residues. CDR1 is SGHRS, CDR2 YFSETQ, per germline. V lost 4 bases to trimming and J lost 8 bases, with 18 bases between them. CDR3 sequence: CASSRDPLKPEAFF. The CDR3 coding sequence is TGCGCCAGCAGCAGGGACCCGCTTAAACCCGAAGCTTTCTTT.

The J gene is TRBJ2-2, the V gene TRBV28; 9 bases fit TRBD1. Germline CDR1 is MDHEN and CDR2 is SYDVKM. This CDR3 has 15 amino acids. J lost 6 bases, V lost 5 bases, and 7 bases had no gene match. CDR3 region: CASSIRQGGAGELFF. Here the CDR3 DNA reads TGTGCCAGCAGTATCCGACAGGGGGGCGCCGGGGAGCTGTTTTTT. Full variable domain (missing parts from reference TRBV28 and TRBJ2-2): DVKVTQSSRYLVKRTGEKVFLECVQDMDHENMFWYRQDPGLGLRLIYFSYDVKMKEKGDIPEGYSVSREKKERFSLILESASTNQTSMYLCASSIRQGGAGELFFGEGSRLTVL.

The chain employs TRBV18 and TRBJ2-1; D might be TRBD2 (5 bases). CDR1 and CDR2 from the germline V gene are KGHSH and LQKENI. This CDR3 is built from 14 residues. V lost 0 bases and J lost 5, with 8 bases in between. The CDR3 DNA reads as TGTGCCAGCTCACCACCGGCGGGCAACAATGAGCAGTTCTTC. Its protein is CASSPPAGNNEQFF.

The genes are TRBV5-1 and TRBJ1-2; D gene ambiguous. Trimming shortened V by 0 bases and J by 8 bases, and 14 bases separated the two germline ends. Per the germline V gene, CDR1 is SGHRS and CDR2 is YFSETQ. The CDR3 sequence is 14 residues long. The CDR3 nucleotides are TGCGCCAGCAGCTTGGCCGGGCAAAACGGGGGCTACACCTTC. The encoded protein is CASSLAGQNGGYTF. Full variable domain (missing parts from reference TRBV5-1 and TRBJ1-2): KAGVTQTPRYLIKTRGQQVTLSCSPISGHRSVSWYQQTPGQGLQFLFEYFSETQRNKGNFPGRFSGRQFSNSRSEMNVSTLELGDSALYLCASSLAGQNGGYTFGSGTRLTVV.

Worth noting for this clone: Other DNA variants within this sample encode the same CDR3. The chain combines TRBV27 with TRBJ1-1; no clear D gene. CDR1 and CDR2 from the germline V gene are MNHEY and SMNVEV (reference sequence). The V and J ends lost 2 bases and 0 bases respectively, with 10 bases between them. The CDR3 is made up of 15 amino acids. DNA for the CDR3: TGTGCCAGCAGTTTAAGGAATGGCCTGAACACTGAAGCTTTCTTT. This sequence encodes CASSLRNGLNTEAFF.

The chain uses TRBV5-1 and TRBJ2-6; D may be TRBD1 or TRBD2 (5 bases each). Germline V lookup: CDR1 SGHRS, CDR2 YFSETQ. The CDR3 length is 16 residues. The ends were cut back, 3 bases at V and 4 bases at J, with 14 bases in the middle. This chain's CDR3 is CASSSIGTAGANVLTF. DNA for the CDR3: TGCGCCAGCAGCTCGATAGGGACCGCCGGGGCCAACGTCCTGACTTTC.

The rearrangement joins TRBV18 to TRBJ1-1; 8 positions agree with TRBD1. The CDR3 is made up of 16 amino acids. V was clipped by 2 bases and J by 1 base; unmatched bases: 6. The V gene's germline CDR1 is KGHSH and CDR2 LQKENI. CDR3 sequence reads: CASSPGQGGGNTEAFF. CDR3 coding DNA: TGTGCCAGCTCACCAGGACAGGGAGGAGGGAACACTGAAGCTTTCTTT.

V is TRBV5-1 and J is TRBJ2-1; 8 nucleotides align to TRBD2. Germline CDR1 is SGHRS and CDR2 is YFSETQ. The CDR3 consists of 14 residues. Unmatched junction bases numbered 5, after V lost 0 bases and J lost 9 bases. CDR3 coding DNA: TGCGCCAGCAGCTTGGGGCGGGAGGACAGTGAGCAGTTCTTC. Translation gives CASSLGREDSEQFF.